This T cell receptor beta chain was sequenced in a study of human T cells and chemical hapten exposure listed by TCRdb under 2021. Some background on the complete study: For sensitization, 2% DPC in acetone was applied to a 2 cm by 2 cm area of upper inner arm skin. Throughout the study period of 20 to 25 weeks, patients also received therapeutic DPC doses to the scalp every week. Patch tests used Finn chambers with 0.01% DPC on the upper back, scored after 6 days by International Contact Dermatitis Research Group standards. The mostly female patient cohort included alopecia areata with under or over 50% scalp involvement, alopecia totalis and alopecia universalis. Libraries were combined into a pool for sequencing, and differences in TCR yield between samples came mainly from small differences in library volumes within the pool. Peripheral blood TCR repertoire changes were tracked in vivo in alopecia patients during primary and secondary sensitization to the hapten diphenylcyclopropenone (DPC). Patient blood was sampled pre-sensitization (week 0) and at 2, 6 and about 24 weeks after DPC sensitization. Nearly 30 alopecia patients provided blood for TCR sequencing at one to four time points (pre-sensitization, 2, 6 and 24 weeks). Study-wide findings and limitations: Patch test score correlated positively with the number of PT1 expanded TCRs, reaching significance at thresholds 8, 16 and 32 but not at 4. Significantly more large CDR3 similarity clusters were formed by expanded TCRs than by pre-sensitization or healthy control sets, consistent with antigen-driven responses. DPC sensitization did not change the number of TCRs with a frequency above 1 in 1000, and there was no evidence of changes in global repertoire structure. Repeated subsampling changed both the strength of the expansion versus patch-test correlation and the threshold at which the correlation became significant. Because all patients had alopecia, a presumed autoimmune disease, the immune response of the patients might differ from that of healthy individuals.

Libraries came from RACE. The data were produced on a NextSeq 500. Library preparation attached unique molecular identifiers to individual cDNA molecules for quantitative, reproducible TCR counting. Each blood RNA sample was used to sequence both TCR alpha and TCR beta chains. In the original analysis: Samples had a median of roughly 91,000 TCRs, with a range from about 23,224 to 690,600. V, J and CDR3 annotation of the TCR reads was performed with the Decombinator software suite. For PS versus PT1 abundance plots, all samples were subsampled to the same number of TCRs (28,000). TCRs were defined as expanded if absent before sensitization and observed at least eight times at the 2-week time point. Clones were called with MiXCR by TCRdb after fastp trimmed the public reads at Q25, and only in-frame beta chains were retained. Rows matching on CDR3 protein sequence are summarized as one entry with the most common DNA and genes. TCRdb, not the authors, supplied the V and J calls. In all, the sample holds around 180,000 distinct CDR3 sequences, and 25% to 35% of those were seen once. The ten largest clones capture 2.9% of the sample.

This clonotype was seen only once. Its antigen remains undetermined. No much larger clonotype is one base removed from it; base qualities were not supplied. In light of the paper, this sample's time point label describes: pre-sensitization, week 0. The treatment or condition label here, explained by the study, means: therapeutic diphenylcyclopropenone sensitization with weekly scalp DPC. Blood at each patch-test visit was drawn before the patch test was applied. To be eligible, patients had to be aged 18 to 70, diagnosed with alopecia and judged suitable for DPC therapy, while pregnant patients were excluded. Unfractionated whole blood was collected in Tempus Blood RNA tubes, and total RNA was extracted from that blood. From the germline V gene (reference sequence), CDR1 is LGHDT and CDR2 is YNNKEL. From the cysteine up to the phenylalanine, the CDR3 has a length of 17 residues. The only DNA kept is the CDR3, 51 bases in frame from the first base. The junction shows trimming of 0 bases on V and 2 bases on J, and the gene matches do not reach 7 bases of it.

The sequencing used whole blood, collected in connection with sensitization to the hapten diphenylcyclopropenone (DPC). The rearrangement combines TRBV3-1 with TRBJ2-3; a stretch of 8 junction bases matches TRBD2. This clonotype was sampled from a woman aged 30 to 39 with alopecia areata. Some clones in this sample may be carry-over from other donors' samples. The sequenced DNA: TGTGCCAGCAGCCAAGACCCCGGGACTAGACTCACAGATACGCAGTATTTT. The resulting protein is CASSQDPGTRLTDTQYF.